This entry lists 9 T cell receptor beta chains sequenced from one sample in a study of blood T cell repertoires in COVID-19. The data were produced by immunoSEQ multiplex PCR, yet TCRdb's version contains in-frame clones alone and is incomplete. The profile shows 120,000 to 150,000 clones, approximately 87% of them singletons. Sequences were obtained from peripheral blood. The source of these receptors is a woman aged 45-65 years with active or convalescent COVID-19.

The chain has TRBV27 and TRBJ2-5; D possibly corresponds to TRBD2 (6 bases). The V end lost 2 bases, the J end lost 2 bases, and 9 bases lay between the germline ends. CDR3 length: 14 residues. Germline CDR1 MNHEY, CDR2 SMNVEV (reference sequence). The CDR3 loop is CASSLVGGQETQYF. In nucleotides, the CDR3 is TGTGCCAGCAGTTTAGTCGGGGGACAAGAGACCCAGTACTTC.

V usage is TRBV5-1 and J usage is TRBJ2-3; 13 nucleotides match TRBD2. In germline, CDR1 is SGHRS, CDR2 YFSETQ. The CDR3 consists of 15 residues. J lost 4 bases, V lost 4 bases, and 3 bases had no gene match. The CDR3: CASSLTSGGADTQYF. CDR3 in DNA: TGCGCCAGCAGCCTCACTAGCGGGGGGGCAGATACGCAGTATTTT.

In this sample, this clone turned up once. The chain employs TRBV7-9 and TRBJ1-4; TRBD1 aligns across 8 bases. The CDR3 consists of 14 residues. Looked up from germline, CDR1 is SEHNR and CDR2 is FQNEAQ (reference sequence). Trimming cost V 5 bases and J 5 bases; bases outside gene matches: 4. The CDR3 sequence is CASSPDRGNEKLFF. CDR3 in DNA: TGTGCCAGCAGCCCCGACAGGGGAAATGAAAAACTGTTTTTT.

The V and J genes are TRBV7-5 and TRBJ1-1; the table's D call TRBD1 went unverified against the DNA. TRBV7-5 is noted as a pseudogene. The CDR3 totals 16 residues. The DNA of the CDR3 is TGTGCCAGAAGCTCCCTAGGCAGGGTGGGGTGCACTGAAGCTTTCTTT. It yields the protein CARSSLGRVGCTEAFF.

For the CDR3, the DNA is TGTGCCAGCAGCCCCCGGGACGGCGGGAGGGCAAGGGTAGAGCAGTTCTTC. Encoded protein: CASSPRDGGRARVEQFF. The chain recombines TRBV9 with TRBJ2-1; 9 bases fit TRBD2. The CDR3 has 17 amino acids. Trimming removed 4 bases from V and 10 bases from J; junction bases left unmatched: 18. Germline V gives CDR1 SGDLS, CDR2 YYNGEE. Combining the CDR3 with reference TRBV9 and TRBJ2-1 gives the whole variable domain DSGVTQTPKHLITATGQRVTLRCSPRSGDLSVYWYQQSLDQGLQFLIQYYNGEERAKGNILERFSAQQFPDLHSELNLSSLELGDSALYFCASSPRDGGRARVEQFFGPGTRLTVL.

This rearrangement joins TRBV25-1 to TRBJ2-2; no clear D gene. This CDR3 comprises 13 residues. Per the germline V gene, CDR1 is MGHDK and CDR2 is SYGVNS. Trimming removed 1 base from V and 8 bases from J, with 8 bases in between. Here the CDR3 DNA reads TGTGCCAGCAGTGAATTCACGACAGGGGAGCTGTTTTTT. Its translation: CASSEFTTGELFF.

The chain carries TRBV7-9 and TRBJ1-2; 9 bases map to TRBD1. Per germline, CDR1 SEHNR and CDR2 FQNEAQ (reference sequence). CDR3 length equals 15 residues. J gave up 6 bases and V 5 bases, and 10 bases lay outside the gene matches. This CDR3 reads CASSLGQGTVDGYTF. DNA of the CDR3: TGTGCCAGCAGCCTCGGACAGGGGACGGTGGATGGCTACACCTTC.

This chain uses TRBV7-2 with TRBJ1-2; 7 nucleotides align to TRBD1. CDR1 and CDR2 (germline): SGHTA, FQGNSA. The CDR3 extends over 15 amino acids. The J segment lost 2 bases and the V segment lost 5 bases, leaving 8 bases of the junction unmatched. CDR3: CASSETGAANYGYTF. CDR3 sequence (DNA): TGTGCCAGCAGCGAAACAGGGGCCGCCAACTATGGCTACACCTTC.

The CDR3 region has the DNA TGTGCCAGCAGCCAAGACCAGGGTAGCAATCAGCCCCAGCATTTT. Amino acids: CASSQDQGSNQPQHF. This rearrangement joins TRBV4-2 to TRBJ1-5, with a tentative D call TRBD1 (5 bases). Germline loops: CDR1 LGHNA, CDR2 YNFKEQ. This CDR3 has 15 amino acids. Trimming took off 0 bases at V and 0 bases at J, with 6 bases between the two ends.